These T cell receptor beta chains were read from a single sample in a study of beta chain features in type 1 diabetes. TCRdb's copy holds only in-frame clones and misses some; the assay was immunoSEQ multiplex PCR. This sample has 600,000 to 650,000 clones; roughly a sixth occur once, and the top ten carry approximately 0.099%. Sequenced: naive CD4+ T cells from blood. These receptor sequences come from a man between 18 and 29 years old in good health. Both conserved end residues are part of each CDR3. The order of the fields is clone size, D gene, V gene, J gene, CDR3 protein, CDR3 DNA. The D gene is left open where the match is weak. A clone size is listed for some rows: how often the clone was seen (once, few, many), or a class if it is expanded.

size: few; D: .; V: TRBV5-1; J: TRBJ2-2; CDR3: CASIEGTGELFF; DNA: TGCGCCAGCATTGAGGGGACCGGGGAGCTGTTTTTT
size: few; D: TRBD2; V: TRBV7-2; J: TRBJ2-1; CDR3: CASSWGGVNEQFF; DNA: TGTGCCAGCAGCTGGGGGGGAGTAAATGAGCAGTTCTTC
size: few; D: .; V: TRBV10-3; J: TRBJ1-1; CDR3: CAISRDPRAEAFF; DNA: TGTGCCATCAGTCGGGACCCGAGGGCTGAAGCTTTCTTT
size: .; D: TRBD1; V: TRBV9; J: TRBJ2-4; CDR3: CASSEGTGKAKNIQYF; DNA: TGTGCCAGCAGCGAGGGGACAGGGAAGGCCAAAAACATTCAGTACTTC
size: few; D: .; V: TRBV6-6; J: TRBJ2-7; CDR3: CASSYGSSSSYEQYF; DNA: TGTGCCAGCAGTTACGGCTCCTCGAGCTCCTACGAGCAGTACTTC
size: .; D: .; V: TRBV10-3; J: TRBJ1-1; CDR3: CAAHWGVGTEAFF; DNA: TGTGCCGCCCATTGGGGAGTAGGCACTGAAGCTTTCTTT
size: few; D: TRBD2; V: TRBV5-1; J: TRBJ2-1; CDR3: CASSLWREGLNEQFF; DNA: TGCGCCAGCAGCTTGTGGCGGGAGGGCCTCAATGAGCAGTTCTTC
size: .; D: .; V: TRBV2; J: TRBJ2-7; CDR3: CASKPDSYEQYF; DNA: TGTGCCAGCAAACCGGACAGCTACGAGCAGTACTTC
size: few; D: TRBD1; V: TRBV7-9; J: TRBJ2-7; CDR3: CASSPGTGVVQSSYEQYF; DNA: TGTGCCAGCAGCCCTGGGACAGGGGTAGTTCAAAGCTCCTACGAGCAGTACTTC
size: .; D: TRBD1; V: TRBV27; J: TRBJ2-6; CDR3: CASSFYGTGNSGANVLTF; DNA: TGTGCCAGCAGTTTCTACGGGACAGGGAACTCTGGGGCCAACGTCCTGACTTTC
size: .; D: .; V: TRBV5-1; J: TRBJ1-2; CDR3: CASSLQETGGYTF; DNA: TGCGCCAGCAGCTTGCAGGAAACGGGAGGCTACACCTTC
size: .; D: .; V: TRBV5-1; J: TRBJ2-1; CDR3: CASSLISNLDNEQFF; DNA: TGCGCCAGCAGCTTGATCTCCAATCTAGACAATGAGCAGTTCTTC
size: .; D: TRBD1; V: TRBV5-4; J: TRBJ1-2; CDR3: CASSLARADRPWGYTF; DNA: TGTGCCAGCAGCTTGGCCCGAGCGGACAGGCCCTGGGGCTACACCTTC
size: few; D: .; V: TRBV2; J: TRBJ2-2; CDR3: CASSEGVGELFF; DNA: TGTGCCAGCAGTGAGGGGGTCGGGGAGCTGTTTTTT
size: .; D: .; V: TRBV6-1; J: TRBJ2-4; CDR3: CASSEEVWGAKNIQYF; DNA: TGTGCCAGCAGTGAAGAGGTTTGGGGAGCCAAAAACATTCAGTACTTC
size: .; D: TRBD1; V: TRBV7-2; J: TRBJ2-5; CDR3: CASSPGTEETQYF; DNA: TGTGCCAGCAGCCCCGGGACAGAAGAGACCCAGTACTTC
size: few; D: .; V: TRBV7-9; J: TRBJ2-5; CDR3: CASNSGRRVGQETQYF; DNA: TGTGCCAGCAACTCCGGTCGGCGTGTGGGTCAAGAGACCCAGTACTTC
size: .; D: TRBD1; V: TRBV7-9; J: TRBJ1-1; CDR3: CASSLQGEAEAFF; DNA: TGTGCCAGCAGCTTACAGGGGGAGGCTGAAGCTTTCTTT
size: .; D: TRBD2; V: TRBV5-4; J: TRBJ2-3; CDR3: CASSLLAGEDTQYF; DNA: TGTGCCAGCAGCCTACTAGCGGGGGAGGATACGCAGTATTTT
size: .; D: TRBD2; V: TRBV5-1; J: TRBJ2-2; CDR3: CASNSLAGAAGELFF; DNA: TGCGCCAGCAACTCACTAGCGGGAGCGGCCGGGGAGCTGTTTTTT
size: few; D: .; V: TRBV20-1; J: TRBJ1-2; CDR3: CSAREEGYTF; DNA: TGCAGTGCTCGAGAGGAGGGCTACACCTTC
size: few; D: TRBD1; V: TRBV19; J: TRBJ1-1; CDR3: CASNRQGSSFF; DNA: TGTGCCAGTAACCGACAGGGATCGTCTTTCTTT
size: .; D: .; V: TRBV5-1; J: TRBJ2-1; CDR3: CASSLVAAYNEQFF; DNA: TGCGCCAGCAGCTTGGTGGCAGCTTACAATGAGCAGTTCTTC
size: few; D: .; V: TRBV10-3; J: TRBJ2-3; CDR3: CAIGPAPSTDTQYF; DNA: TGTGCCATCGGACCGGCGCCGAGCACAGATACGCAGTATTTT
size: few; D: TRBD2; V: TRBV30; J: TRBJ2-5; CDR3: CAWSVLAGGRETQYF; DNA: TGTGCCTGGAGTGTACTAGCGGGGGGGCGAGAGACCCAGTACTTC
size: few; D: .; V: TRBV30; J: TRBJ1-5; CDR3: CAWSVRTDDQPQHF; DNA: TGTGCCTGGAGTGTACGGACAGATGATCAGCCCCAGCATTTT
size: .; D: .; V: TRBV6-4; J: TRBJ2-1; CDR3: CASSDSSSRDEQFF; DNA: TGTGCCAGCAGTGACTCGAGTAGTCGCGATGAGCAGTTCTTC
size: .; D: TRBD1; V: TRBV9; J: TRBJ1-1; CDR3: CASSGQGLMNTEAFF; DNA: TGTGCCAGCAGCGGACAGGGACTCATGAACACTGAAGCTTTCTTT
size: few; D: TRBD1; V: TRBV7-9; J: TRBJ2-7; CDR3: CASSFRDRAYEQYF; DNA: TGTGCCAGCAGCTTCCGGGACAGAGCCTACGAGCAGTACTTC
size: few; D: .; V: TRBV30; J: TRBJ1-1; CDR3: CAWNPRLNTEAFF; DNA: TGTGCCTGGAACCCGCGGTTGAACACTGAAGCTTTCTTT
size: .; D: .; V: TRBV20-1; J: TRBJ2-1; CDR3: CSANGVNEQFF; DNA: TGCAGTGCTAACGGCGTGAATGAGCAGTTCTTC
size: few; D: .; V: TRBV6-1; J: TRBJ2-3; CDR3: CASRADTQYF; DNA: TGTGCCAGCAGAGCAGATACGCAGTATTTT
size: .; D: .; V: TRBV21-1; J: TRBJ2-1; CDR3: CASSKKRQRGGRYNEQFF; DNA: TGTGCCAGCAGCAAAAAGAGACAGCGGGGGGGCAGGTACAATGAGCAGTTCTTC